Each of the 28 T cell receptor beta chains below was sequenced from the same sample in a study of shared clonotypes between healthy human individuals. Naive CD8 cells lacked CD45RO, underwent positive selection for CCR7 and left out terminally differentiated effector memory CD45RA+ cells. The method was immunoSEQ multiplex PCR; TCRdb's version includes in-frame clones alone and lacks a portion of them. Of 1.5 million to 2.5 million clones in the sample, about 95% were seen once. The specimen was naive CD8+ T cells sorted from blood. Receptor source: a young man in good health.

V and J are TRBV10-3 and TRBJ2-5; 7 bases match TRBD2. Germline-derived CDR1 and CDR2 are ENHRY and SYGVKD. The length of the CDR3 is 12 residues. The junction had 4 bases not matched to a gene; V was cut back by 11 bases and J by 1 base. The CDR3 loop is CAVSSGQETQYF. For the CDR3, the DNA is TGTGCCGTATCTAGCGGCCAAGAGACCCAGTACTTC.

J is TRBJ1-1 and V is TRBV28, with a possible D match to TRBD1 (5 bases). Trimming cost V 3 bases and J 7 bases, with 15 bases left between them. Germline lookup yields CDR1 MDHEN and CDR2 SYDVKM. The CDR3 sequence is 14 residues long. CDR3 residues: CASSFPEGTLEAFF. In DNA form, the CDR3 reads TGTGCCAGCAGTTTCCCCGAGGGGACGCTTGAAGCTTTCTTT.

The genes are TRBV7-2 and TRBJ2-4; D call uncertain. Trimming removed 1 base at V and 6 bases at J, with 13 bases between. Germline V lookup: CDR1 SGHTA, CDR2 FQGNSA. The CDR3 has 15 amino acids. Written as DNA, the CDR3 is TGTGCCAGCAGCTTAGGAGACGGATGGGTAAACATTCAGTACTTC. It yields the protein CASSLGDGWVNIQYF.

V is TRBV6-6 and J is TRBJ1-3; a weak D match, TRBD1 (6 bases). The CDR3 is made up of 15 amino acids. Germline CDR1 is MNHNY and CDR2 is SVGAGI (reference sequence). V gave up 7 bases and J gave up 0 bases, with 13 bases separating them. For the CDR3, the DNA is TGTGCCAGCATCCTAACAGGGAACTCTGGAAACACCATATATTTT. Its protein product is CASILTGNSGNTIYF.

The chain has TRBV29-1 and TRBJ2-1; D possibly corresponds to TRBD2 (7 bases). The CDR3 contains 15 residues. Trimming removed 5 bases from V and 3 bases from J, with 17 bases in between. Germline V lookup: CDR1 SQVTM, CDR2 ANQGSEA. The CDR3 spells CSVKGRGTNYNEQFF. CDR3 DNA sequence: TGCAGCGTTAAGGGGCGGGGGACAAACTACAATGAGCAGTTCTTC.

This clone was detected only once. This sample also contains other DNA sequences that code for the same CDR3. The chain links TRBV6-6 to TRBJ2-7, with D unclear. Trimming removed 6 bases at V and 0 bases at J, with 6 bases between. Germline V gives CDR1 MNHNY, CDR2 SVGAGI (reference sequence). This CDR3 contains 12 residues. CDR3 nucleotides: TGTGCCAGCAGCTTAGACTCCTACGAGCAGTACTTC. Its translation: CASSLDSYEQYF.

With regard to this clone: The sample has other DNA sequences that encode this CDR3 too. CDR3 sequence (DNA): TGTGCCAGCAGCCTCGGGCCTTCCTACAATGAGCAGTTCTTC. This gives the protein CASSLGPSYNEQFF. J is TRBJ2-1 and V is TRBV5-8; no definite D call. V shed 4 bases and J shed 1 base, with 9 bases lying between them. The CDR3 contains 14 residues. Germline V CDR1 and CDR2: SGHTS, YDEGEE.

J is TRBJ2-1 and V is TRBV7-3; D unresolved. Germline loops: CDR1 SGHTA, CDR2 FQGTGA. Trimming pared 4 bases from V and 5 bases from J, leaving 9 bases between. The CDR3 has 13 amino acids. This chain's CDR3 is CASSSTADNEQFF. CDR3 DNA sequence: TGTGCCAGCAGCTCTACCGCCGACAATGAGCAGTTCTTC. Filled out from reference TRBV7-3 and TRBJ2-1, the complete variable domain reads GAGVSQTPSNKVTEKGKYVELRCDPISGHTALYWYRQSLGQGPEFLIYFQGTGAADDSGLPNDRFFAVRPEGSVSTLKIQRTERGDSAVYLCASSSTADNEQFFGPGTRLTVL.

This chain uses TRBV5-6 with TRBJ1-4, with TRBD1 identical over 7 bases. The CDR3 sequence is 13 residues long. Germline V lookup: CDR1 SGHDT, CDR2 YYEEEE. V shed 0 bases and J 8 bases; nucleotides not matched to a gene: 1. The CDR3 DNA sequence: TGTGCCAGCAGCTTGGGGGACAGCGAAAAACTGTTTTTT. This codes for CASSLGDSEKLFF. Complete variable domain (other parts from reference TRBV5-6 and TRBJ1-4): DAGVTQSPTHLIKTRGQQVTLRCSPKSGHDTVSWYQQALGQGPQFIFQYYEEEERQRGNFPDRFSGHQFPNYSSELNVNALLLGDSALYLCASSLGDSEKLFFGSGTQLSVL.

The chain joins TRBV30 to TRBJ2-2; D is tentatively TRBD1 or TRBD2 (5 bases each). Germline V gene data show CDR1 as GTSNPN and CDR2 as SVGIG (reference sequence). The CDR3 is made up of 11 amino acids. The V and J ends lost 4 bases and 8 bases respectively, with 8 bases between them. The CDR3 loop is CAWNEGGELFF. DNA for the CDR3: TGTGCCTGGAACGAGGGGGGGGAGCTGTTTTTT.

This chain links TRBV5-6 with TRBJ2-5; tentatively, D is TRBD1 (5 bases). The V gene lost 4 bases and the J gene lost 3 bases, with 10 bases spanning the gap. The CDR3 runs to 13 residues. Germline CDR1 and CDR2: SGHDT and YYEEEE. The CDR3 DNA is TGTGCCAGCAGCCCGATCAGGGAAGAGACCCAGTACTTC. Translating gives CASSPIREETQYF.

The chain carries TRBV30 and TRBJ2-1, with D possibly matching TRBD2 (5 bases). V shed 3 bases and J shed 3 bases, with 12 bases lying between them. Per the germline V gene, CDR1 is GTSNPN and CDR2 is SVGIG (reference sequence). The CDR3 has 14 amino acids. The CDR3 protein is CAWRPGLNYNEQFF. CDR3 nucleotide sequence: TGTGCCTGGAGACCGGGGTTGAACTACAATGAGCAGTTCTTC.

The chain combines TRBV19 with TRBJ2-7; no clear D. CDR1 is LNHDA and CDR2 is SQIVND in the germline V gene (reference sequence). CDR3 size: 15 residues. Trimming stripped 1 base from V and 3 bases from J, with 13 bases between. The chain's CDR3 is CASSIGAESGYEQYF. The CDR3 nucleotides read TGTGCCAGTAGTATAGGGGCGGAAAGTGGCTACGAGCAGTACTTC.

As for this clone: This same CDR3 is encoded by further DNA sequences in the sample. J is TRBJ2-1 and V is TRBV27; 8 bases map to TRBD2. Per germline, CDR1 MNHEY and CDR2 SMNVEV (reference sequence). The CDR3 covers 16 residues. With 5 bases clipped from V and 1 base from J, the junction kept 7 bases outside the gene matches. CDR3 DNA: TGTGCCAGCAGTCCATCAGCGGGGGAATCCTACAATGAGCAGTTCTTC. It codes for CASSPSAGESYNEQFF.

V and J are TRBV7-6 and TRBJ1-1, with TRBD1 identical over 9 bases. Germline CDR1 is SGHVS and CDR2 is FNYEAQ. Trimming removed 5 bases from V and 8 bases from J; junction bases left unmatched: 18. The CDR3 sequence is 17 residues long. CDR3 nucleotide sequence: TGTGCCAGCAGCCCCTACCCAGACAGGGGGAATCTTGCGGAAGCTTTCTTT. Translation gives CASSPYPDRGNLAEAFF.

In the case of this clone: Other DNA variants within this sample encode the same CDR3. V is TRBV15 and J is TRBJ1-1; D is unclear. Germline loops: CDR1 LNHNV, CDR2 YYDKDF (reference sequence). V gave up 1 base and J gave up 0 bases, with 9 bases separating them. The CDR3 runs to 15 residues. The CDR3 sequence: CATSRVTGLNTEAFF. CDR3 nucleotides: TGTGCCACCAGCAGAGTGACGGGTTTGAACACTGAAGCTTTCTTT.

This chain uses TRBV7-9 with TRBJ1-1; D unclear. The CDR3 covers 16 residues. Germline loops: CDR1 SEHNR, CDR2 FQNEAQ (reference sequence). V lost 5 bases to trimming and J lost 6 bases, with 22 bases between them. As DNA, the CDR3 is TGTGCCAGCAGCCCTGACTTCGAGACATATAACGCTGAAGCTTTCTTT. Its translation: CASSPDFETYNAEAFF.

This clone was seen just once. The V and J genes are TRBV7-6 and TRBJ2-1; D gene ambiguous. CDR1 is SGHVS, CDR2 FNYEAQ, per germline. The CDR3 has 12 residues. V lost 4 bases to trimming and J lost 8 bases, with 9 bases between them. As DNA, the CDR3 is TGTGCCAGCAGCTCAGATGAGGATGAGCAGTTCTTC. It is translated as CASSSDEDEQFF. Supplemented by reference TRBV7-6 and TRBJ2-1, the full variable domain reads GAGVSQSPRYKVTKRGQDVALRCDPISGHVSLYWYRQALGQGPEFLTYFNYEAQQDKSGLPNDRFSAERPEGSISTLTIQRTEQRDSAMYRCASSSDEDEQFFGPGTRLTVL.

The genes are TRBV30 and TRBJ2-1, with TRBD2 identical over 9 bases. CDR1 and CDR2 from the germline V gene are GTSNPN and SVGIG (reference sequence). The CDR3 consists of 12 residues. The V and J ends lost 2 bases and 9 bases, in that order; junction bases with no gene match: 2. The chain's CDR3 is CAWSPLAGEQFF. For the CDR3, the DNA is TGTGCCTGGAGTCCACTAGCGGGTGAGCAGTTCTTC. The full variable domain, rest sourced from reference TRBV30 and TRBJ2-1, is SQTIHQWPATLVQPVGSPLSLECTVEGTSNPNLYWYRQAAGRGLQLLFYSVGIGQISSEVPQNLSASRPQDRQFILSSKKLLLSDSGFYLCAWSPLAGEQFFGPGTRLTVL.

The chain carries TRBV19 and TRBJ1-5, with TRBD1 matching 7 bases. This CDR3 is built from 11 residues. Looked up from germline, CDR1 is LNHDA and CDR2 is SQIVND (reference sequence). V was pared by 10 bases and J by 11 bases, with 8 bases of the junction left unmatched. The CDR3 is CATHRGPTQHF. Written as DNA, the CDR3 is TGTGCCACACACAGGGGCCCGACCCAGCATTTT.

The J gene is TRBJ2-7, the V gene TRBV27; D tentatively reads TRBD1 or TRBD2 (5 bases each). The V gene lost 2 bases and the J gene lost 6 bases, with 23 bases spanning the gap. Germline CDR1 and CDR2: MNHEY and SMNVEV (reference sequence). The length of the CDR3 is 17 residues. The CDR3 reads CASSLVGAGGAHGEQYF. The CDR3 nucleotides are TGTGCCAGCAGTTTAGTTGGGGCGGGTGGGGCGCATGGCGAGCAGTACTTC.

The chain links TRBV7-9 to TRBJ2-1; TRBD2 agrees at 8 bases. The CDR3 is made up of 15 amino acids. V gave up 3 bases and J gave up 4 bases; unmatched junction bases: 5. Germline V gene lookup returns CDR1 SEHNR and CDR2 FQNEAQ (reference sequence). CDR3 protein: CASSFGREVYNEQFF. CDR3 in DNA: TGTGCCAGCAGCTTCGGGCGGGAGGTTTACAATGAGCAGTTCTTC.

This chain links TRBV4-1 with TRBJ2-2; a weak D match, TRBD2 (5 bases). Trimming removed 0 bases at V and 6 bases at J, with 14 bases between. The germline gives CDR1 MGHRA, CDR2 YSYEKL. This CDR3 is 16 amino acids long. The CDR3 DNA reads TGCGCCAGCAGCCAAGATAGCGCGGGTAGATCCGGGGAGCTGTTTTTT. It specifies CASSQDSAGRSGELFF.

This rearrangement joins TRBV13 to TRBJ1-1, with unresolved D. The V and J ends lost 5 bases and 0 bases respectively, with 22 bases between them. Per the germline V gene, CDR1 is PRHDT and CDR2 is FYEKMQ (reference sequence). The CDR3 runs 18 residues. This CDR3 reads CASSPITLGNSMNTEAFF. The CDR3 DNA sequence: TGTGCCAGCAGCCCAATAACTCTCGGGAACAGCATGAACACTGAAGCTTTCTTT.

On this clone: At one end, the junction sequence differs from germline, possibly due to a read error. The gene calls are TRBV6-5 and TRBJ2-7; no clear D. CDR3 length: 14 amino acids. Germline V gene data show CDR1 as MNHEY and CDR2 as SVGAGI. The CDR3 coding sequence is TGTGCCAGCAGTTTCCGGGCCCCATCCTTCGAGCAGTACTTC. It translates to CASSFRAPSFEQYF.

The V and J genes are TRBV9 and TRBJ2-7; D might be TRBD1 (6 bases). Germline V gives CDR1 SGDLS, CDR2 YYNGEE. The V and J ends lost 0 bases and 0 bases respectively, with 10 bases between them. The CDR3 has 15 residues. Here the CDR3 reads CASSVDGQSSYEQYF. DNA for the CDR3: TGTGCCAGCAGCGTAGACGGACAGAGCTCCTACGAGCAGTACTTC. Using reference TRBV9 and TRBJ2-7 for the parts outside the CDR3, the full variable domain is DSGVTQTPKHLITATGQRVTLRCSPRSGDLSVYWYQQSLDQGLQFLIQYYNGEERAKGNILERFSAQQFPDLHSELNLSSLELGDSALYFCASSVDGQSSYEQYFGPGTRLTVT.

Of note for this clone: Distinct nucleotide sequences in the sample also encode this CDR3. This chain connects TRBV19 to TRBJ2-7; 7 nucleotides agree with TRBD2. In germline, CDR1 is LNHDA, CDR2 SQIVND (reference sequence). The CDR3 is 13 amino acids. V gave up 5 bases and J gave up 3 bases; unmatched junction bases: 4. CDR3 in DNA: TGTGCCAGTAGTCTTGGACTAGGCTACGAGCAGTACTTC. Translated, it gives CASSLGLGYEQYF.

This chain joins TRBV5-1 and TRBJ2-7; 10 bases match TRBD1. This CDR3 contains 14 residues. Looked up from germline, CDR1 is SGHRS and CDR2 is YFSETQ. The V gene end was trimmed by 6 bases and the J gene end by 2 bases; junction bases not matched to a gene: 5. The CDR3 nucleotides read TGCGCCAGCACCTGGGACAGGGGTGCCTACGAGCAGTACTTC. Translation: CASTWDRGAYEQYF. Supplemented by reference TRBV5-1 and TRBJ2-7, the full variable domain reads KAGVTQTPRYLIKTRGQQVTLSCSPISGHRSVSWYQQTPGQGLQFLFEYFSETQRNKGNFPGRFSGRQFSNSRSEMNVSTLELGDSALYLCASTWDRGAYEQYFGPGTRLTVT.